These 28 T cell receptor beta chains share one sample of origin, sequenced in a study of blood T cell repertoires in COVID-19. TCRdb's table, derived via immunoSEQ multiplex PCR, lists solely in-frame clones and lacks some. Of about 300,000 clones listed, 80% to 90% were seen once; the top ten hold roughly 6.3%. Sequencing input: peripheral blood. The receptor source for this set is a woman aged 50 to 60 with COVID-19, enrolled during active disease.

This clone has only a few counts. The J gene is TRBJ2-1, the V gene TRBV27, with D possibly matching TRBD1 (6 bases). The CDR3 consists of 14 residues. Trimming removed 2 bases at V and 3 bases at J, with 8 bases between. The germline gives CDR1 MNHEY, CDR2 SMNVEV (reference sequence). CDR3 DNA sequence: TGTGCCAGCAGTTTAAGGGACATCTACAATGAGCAGTTCTTC. Translation gives CASSLRDIYNEQFF.

This chain joins TRBV9 and TRBJ2-1; 7 positions agree with TRBD1. V shed 5 bases, J shed 7 bases, and the junction held 12 bases outside the gene matches. Per the germline V gene, CDR1 is SGDLS and CDR2 is YYNGEE. This CDR3 is built from 15 residues. The CDR3: CASRRQGVPGNEQFF. Written as DNA, the CDR3 is TGTGCCAGCAGGCGCCAGGGGGTACCGGGGAATGAGCAGTTCTTC.

The chain combines TRBV11-3 with TRBJ2-7, with 8 bases that match TRBD2. CDR1 is SGHNT, CDR2 YENEEA, per germline. V shed 4 bases and J 6 bases; nucleotides not matched to a gene: 11. The CDR3 extends over 15 amino acids. CDR3 in amino acids: CASSSSGLEGSEQYF. The CDR3 DNA sequence: TGTGCCAGCAGCTCTTCGGGACTAGAGGGAAGCGAGCAGTACTTC.

This rearrangement joins TRBV6-6 to TRBJ2-7; TRBD1 matches at 8 bases. The CDR3 consists of 16 residues. V lost 2 bases and J lost 0; bases outside the gene matches: 6. Germline V gene data show CDR1 as MNHNY and CDR2 as SVGAGI (reference sequence). CDR3 amino acids: CASSYLETGASYEQYF. The CDR3 DNA sequence: TGTGCCAGCAGTTACCTGGAGACAGGGGCCTCCTACGAGCAGTACTTC.

This chain uses TRBV19 with TRBJ2-3; no definite D call. The CDR3 length is 14 residues. Trimming shortened V by 1 base and J by 2 bases, and 7 bases separated the two germline ends. Germline V gene lookup returns CDR1 LNHDA and CDR2 SQIVND (reference sequence). The DNA for the CDR3 is TGTGCCAGTAGTATAGGAGATATCACAGATACGCAGTATTTT. Its protein is CASSIGDITDTQYF.

V usage is TRBV10-2 and J usage is TRBJ2-1; 8 bases are shared with TRBD2. The germline gives CDR1 WSHSY, CDR2 SAAADI. V lost 8 bases, J lost 9 bases, and 12 bases stayed unmatched. The CDR3 totals 14 residues. CDR3 coding DNA: TGCGCCAGCGGAGCGGGACTAGAGGGCGGTGAGCAGTTCTTC. This gives the protein CASGAGLEGGEQFF.

This chain connects TRBV5-1 to TRBJ2-7; 9 nucleotides match TRBD1. The ends lost 7 bases at V and 4 bases at J; junction bases unmatched: 9. In germline, CDR1 is SGHRS, CDR2 YFSETQ. CDR3 size: 14 residues. CDR3 DNA: TGCGCCAGCCGACCGGGACAGGGTCGTTACGAGCAGTACTTC. Encoded protein: CASRPGQGRYEQYF.

This chain connects TRBV7-2 to TRBJ2-7, with 8 bases lining up with TRBD2. Germline CDR1 and CDR2: SGHTA and FQGNSA. The V and J ends lost 1 base and 0 bases, in that order; junction bases with no gene match: 5. The CDR3 is 16 amino acids. The CDR3 loop reads CASSLDLAGFSYEQYF. The CDR3 region has the DNA TGTGCCAGCAGCTTAGACCTAGCGGGCTTCTCCTACGAGCAGTACTTC. Using reference TRBV7-2 and TRBJ2-7 for the parts outside the CDR3, the full variable domain is GAGVSQSPSNKVTEKGKDVELRCDPISGHTALYWYRQSLGQGLEFLIYFQGNSAPDKSGLPSDRFSAERTGGSVSTLTIQRTQQEDSAVYLCASSLDLAGFSYEQYFGPGTRLTVT.

The gene calls are TRBV10-2 and TRBJ2-5; D is perhaps TRBD1 (5 bases). This CDR3 has 15 amino acids. Germline V gives CDR1 WSHSY, CDR2 SAAADI. V was cut by 2 bases and J by 6 bases, with 16 bases left in between. The CDR3 region is CASSEQGLGVKTQYF. CDR3 coding DNA: TGCGCCAGCAGTGAGCAGGGTTTAGGGGTAAAGACCCAGTACTTC.

The chain is built from TRBV19 and TRBJ2-2; 10 bases align to TRBD2. The CDR3 is 19 amino acids. In germline, CDR1 is LNHDA, CDR2 SQIVND (reference sequence). V shed 2 bases and J 2 bases; nucleotides not matched to a gene: 11. The CDR3 region has the DNA TGTGCCAGTAGTATAAGCGGGAGGGCGGCGGGATTAAACACCGGGGAGCTGTTTTTT. Translation gives CASSISGRAAGLNTGELFF. The variable domain in full, completed from reference TRBV19 and TRBJ2-2, reads DGGITQSPKYLFRKEGQNVTLSCEQNLNHDAMYWYRQDPGQGLRLIYYSQIVNDFQKGDIAEGYSVSREKKESFPLTVTSAQKNPTAFYLCASSISGRAAGLNTGELFFGEGSRLTVL.

The CDR3 loop reads CASSVEGAVNTEAFF. The CDR3, as DNA: TGCGCCAGCAGTGTAGAGGGGGCGGTGAACACTGAAGCTTTCTTT. V and J are TRBV10-1 and TRBJ1-1, with 7 bases fitting TRBD1. This CDR3 has 15 amino acids. Germline V gives CDR1 WNHNN, CDR2 SYGVQD (reference sequence). V lost 4 bases and J lost 0; bases outside the gene matches: 5.

This chain uses TRBV7-2 with TRBJ2-3; D unclear. CDR3 size: 15 residues. Trimming took off 1 base at V and 1 base at J, with 9 bases between the two ends. Germline V gene data show CDR1 as SGHTA and CDR2 as FQGNSA. The CDR3 reads CASSLGIGGTDTQYF. CDR3 nucleotides: TGTGCCAGCAGCTTAGGAATCGGAGGCACAGATACGCAGTATTTT.

The genes are TRBV6-6 and TRBJ2-1; D is unclear. V lost 6 bases to trimming and J lost 6 bases, with 9 bases between them. Germline V gene sequence: CDR1 MNHNY, CDR2 SVGAGI (reference sequence). CDR3 length: 12 amino acids. CDR3 amino acids: CASSQRGNEQFF. The CDR3 nucleotides read TGTGCCAGCAGCCAGAGAGGCAATGAGCAGTTCTTC.

V and J are TRBV6-5 and TRBJ2-2; D perhaps matches TRBD1 (6 bases). The CDR3 loop spans 15 amino acids. The V gene lost 6 bases and the J gene lost 6 bases, with 17 bases spanning the gap. The germline V gene has CDR1 MNHEY and CDR2 SVGAGI. CDR3 sequence (DNA): TGTGCCAGCAGCCGAAGACAGGCCCGCGCCGGGGAGCTGTTTTTT. This translates into CASSRRQARAGELFF.

The chain uses TRBV27 and TRBJ2-1; 10 nucleotides align to TRBD2. J was trimmed by 11 bases and V by 6 bases; bases with no gene match: 34. The germline gives CDR1 MNHEY, CDR2 SMNVEV (reference sequence). This CDR3 region has 22 residues. CDR3 in DNA: TGTGCCAGCAGACCAATCCTTAAGCGGGAGGGCCCCCATTTGCGCCGAGAACCCAAGCAGTTCTTC. It specifies CASRPILKREGPHLRREPKQFF.

The J gene is TRBJ1-2, the V gene TRBV3-1 (or the pseudogene TRBV3-2); D is undetermined. Germline CDR1 reads LGHDT; CDR2 reads YNNKEL (reference sequence). Trimming pared 1 base from V and 2 bases from J, leaving 8 bases between. This CDR3 region has 14 residues. The CDR3 DNA is TGTGCCAGCAGCCAAGCGGTTCAAAACTATGGCTACACCTTC. It codes for CASSQAVQNYGYTF.

The J gene is TRBJ2-5, the V gene TRBV19, with D tentatively TRBD2 (6 bases). V lost 5 bases and J 2 bases, leaving 12 bases between the germline ends. CDR3 length: 14 amino acids. The germline CDR1 and CDR2 sequences are LNHDA and SQIVND (reference sequence). The CDR3 nucleotides are TGTGCCAGTAGTCCGCAGACTAGTCAAGAGACCCAGTACTTC. Translated: CASSPQTSQETQYF.

The chain carries TRBV6-5 and TRBJ2-4; TRBD1 agrees at 9 bases. This CDR3 has 15 residues. Germline V gene data show CDR1 as MNHEY and CDR2 as SVGAGI. Germline trimming cut 5 bases from V and 7 bases from J; bases unmatched to any gene: 9. CDR3 in amino acids: CASSPRTGAGNIQYF. The CDR3 DNA is TGTGCCAGCAGTCCTCGGACAGGGGCTGGTAACATTCAGTACTTC.

This chain joins TRBV6-1 and TRBJ2-1, with D possibly TRBD1 on 5 matching bases. V was cut by 3 bases and J by 2 bases, with 11 bases left in between. The CDR3 covers 15 residues. CDR1 is MNHNS, CDR2 SASEGT, per germline. The CDR3 coding sequence is TGTGCCAGCAGTGAGAGTCCGACAGCCTACAATGAGCAGTTCTTC. Protein sequence: CASSESPTAYNEQFF.

In DNA form, the CDR3 reads TGTGCCAGCAGTGAACGGGCGGGCGGCGGGGAGCTGTTTTTT. Translated, it gives CASSERAGGGELFF. This chain connects TRBV6-1 to TRBJ2-2, with a tentative D call TRBD2 (5 bases). V was shortened by 2 bases and J by 7 bases, with 11 bases between the two germline ends. From germline, CDR1 is MNHNS and CDR2 SASEGT. The CDR3 length is 14 residues.

V usage is TRBV6-5 and J usage is TRBJ1-3; maybe TRBD1 (5 bases). Looked up from germline, CDR1 is MNHEY and CDR2 is SVGAGI. This CDR3 is built from 15 residues. V was shortened by 7 bases and J by 0 bases, with 13 bases between the two germline ends. The CDR3 DNA follows: TGTGCCAGCACCACGGGGGTTATCTCTGGAAACACCATATATTTT. Amino acids: CASTTGVISGNTIYF.

The chain is built from TRBV7-2 and TRBJ1-1; TRBD1 matches 9 bases. Germline trimming cut 5 bases from V and 4 bases from J; bases unmatched to any gene: 5. CDR3 length: 14 amino acids. CDR1 SGHTA and CDR2 FQGNSA come from the germline V gene. As DNA, the CDR3 is TGTGCCAGCAGCCCGACAGGGGGTTTCACTGAAGCTTTCTTT. This codes for CASSPTGGFTEAFF.

Remarks on this clone: Relative to the germline gene, one junction end is altered; a read error may explain this. This sequence joins TRBV15 and TRBJ2-6; D gene unclear. The germline CDR1 and CDR2 sequences are LNHNV and YYDKDF (reference sequence). The length of the CDR3 is 14 residues. The CDR3 protein is CASRSGSGANVLTF. CDR3 nucleotide sequence: TGTGCCTCCAGGTCGGGCTCTGGGGCCAACGTCCTGACTTTC.

This chain connects TRBV9 to TRBJ2-3, with 9 nucleotides matching TRBD2. This CDR3 region has 16 residues. The V gene end was trimmed by 4 bases and the J gene end by 5 bases; junction bases not matched to a gene: 11. Germline V gives CDR1 SGDLS, CDR2 YYNGEE. CDR3 in amino acids: CASSSGLAGIGDTQYF. CDR3 bases: TGTGCCAGCAGCTCGGGACTAGCTGGGATTGGAGATACGCAGTATTTT.

The rearrangement uses TRBV5-1 and TRBJ2-5, with D possibly being TRBD1 (5 bases). Germline V lookup: CDR1 SGHRS, CDR2 YFSETQ. V lost 0 bases and J lost 0, with 12 bases in between. This CDR3 spans 16 amino acids. The CDR3 spells CASSLAPGSYQETQYF. In DNA, the CDR3 is TGCGCCAGCAGCTTGGCGCCAGGGTCGTACCAAGAGACCCAGTACTTC.

The CDR3 spells CASTDTGAGVYEQYF. In nucleotides, the CDR3 is TGTGCCAGTACCGATACCGGGGCGGGAGTATACGAGCAGTACTTC. This chain joins TRBV19 and TRBJ2-7; the match to TRBD2 covers 7 bases. V lost 7 bases to trimming and J lost 4 bases; unmatched junction nucleotides: 13. The CDR3 is made up of 15 amino acids. CDR1 is LNHDA, CDR2 SQIVND, per germline (reference sequence).

The rearrangement uses TRBV2 and TRBJ1-5; D perhaps matches TRBD1 (6 bases). Germline V gives CDR1 SNHLY, CDR2 FYNNEI. Trimming took off 7 bases at V and 2 bases at J, with 15 bases between the two ends. The CDR3 length is 15 residues. In nucleotides, the CDR3 is TGTGCCAGCACCCCTTCGGGGGGCGGCAATCAGCCCCAGCATTTT. This encodes CASTPSGGGNQPQHF.

The V and J genes are TRBV30 and TRBJ2-1; 8 nucleotides agree with TRBD1. Germline V gives CDR1 GTSNPN, CDR2 SVGIG (reference sequence). V was clipped by 1 base and J by 12 bases; unmatched bases: 11. The CDR3 covers 14 residues. The CDR3 DNA reads TGTGCCTGGAGTGAGGCAGGGGGCGCATTAGTGCAGTTCTTC. Its translation is CAWSEAGGALVQFF.